The 25 T cell receptor beta chains presented below share a single source sample, sequenced in a study of blood T cell repertoires in COVID-19. Only in-frame clones appear in the TCRdb table, and some are missing; sequencing was by immunoSEQ multiplex PCR. The sample has some 180,000 clones; 83% are singletons. The sequenced material came from peripheral blood. These receptor sequences come from a woman of 80 years or more with acute or convalescent COVID-19.

The rearrangement uses TRBV7-8 and TRBJ2-5, with D possibly TRBD2 on 5 matching bases. The V and J ends lost 5 bases and 2 bases respectively, with 12 bases between them. Looked up from germline, CDR1 is SGHVS and CDR2 is FQNEAQ. The CDR3 is 14 amino acids. CDR3 region: CASSPSGIQETQYF. In DNA, the CDR3 is TGTGCCAGCAGCCCCTCGGGGATACAAGAGACCCAGTACTTC.

This chain joins TRBV4-2 and TRBJ2-3, with D possibly being TRBD2 (6 bases). CDR3 length: 15 residues. V gave up 4 bases and J gave up 4 bases, with 15 bases separating them. Per germline, CDR1 LGHNA and CDR2 YNFKEQ. CDR3 sequence reads: CASSPGLSSPDTQYF. In DNA, the CDR3 is TGTGCCAGCAGCCCCGGACTAAGCAGTCCAGATACGCAGTATTTT.

This chain connects TRBV7-9 to TRBJ2-5; D is possibly TRBD1 (6 bases). CDR1 is SEHNR, CDR2 FQNEAQ, per germline (reference sequence). V was shortened by 1 base and J by 5 bases, with 11 bases between the two germline ends. This CDR3 spans 14 amino acids. CDR3 protein: CASSLVSQGETQYF. As DNA, the CDR3 is TGTGCCAGCAGCTTAGTCAGTCAGGGGGAGACCCAGTACTTC.

The chain links TRBV7-2 to TRBJ2-1, with D possibly TRBD2 on 5 matching bases. Between the trimmed V and J ends, which lost 8 bases and 6 bases, there was a span of 17 bases. The CDR3 has 14 amino acids. Germline V lookup: CDR1 SGHTA, CDR2 FQGNSA. Here the CDR3 DNA reads TGTGCCAGCTCTGCGTTGGTAGCGTTCAATGAGCAGTTCTTC. It codes for CASSALVAFNEQFF.

V is TRBV15 and J is TRBJ2-1; possibly TRBD2 for D (6 bases). The ends were cut back, 3 bases at V and 2 bases at J, with 8 bases in the middle. Germline CDR1 and CDR2: LNHNV and YYDKDF (reference sequence). This CDR3 is built from 14 residues. For the CDR3, the DNA is TGTGCCACCAGCAGGGCGGGGCCCTACAATGAGCAGTTCTTC. Its protein product is CATSRAGPYNEQFF.

This clone came up a few times. The genes are TRBV27 and TRBJ2-5, with D maybe TRBD1 (6 bases). This CDR3 comprises 15 residues. The germline V gene has CDR1 MNHEY and CDR2 SMNVEV (reference sequence). Trimming shortened V by 6 bases and J by 4 bases, and 18 bases separated the two germline ends. CDR3 nucleotides: TGTGCCAGCAGGGCCGAGGGGGAAGCTAGAGAGACCCAGTACTTC. Translation: CASRAEGEARETQYF.

This clone was picked up one time. This chain uses TRBV29-1 with TRBJ2-2; D is perhaps TRBD1 (6 bases). Germline lookup yields CDR1 SQVTM and CDR2 ANQGSEA. This CDR3 region has 14 residues. V shed 4 bases and J shed 3 bases, with 12 bases lying between them. The CDR3 bases are TGCAGCGTTGTCGGACAGTTTGACACCGGGGAGCTGTTTTTT. Its translation is CSVVGQFDTGELFF.

This rearrangement joins TRBV18 to TRBJ2-4; possible D gene TRBD1, 6 bases. Trimming shortened V by 2 bases and J by 7 bases, and 9 bases separated the two germline ends. The CDR3 is made up of 13 amino acids. The germline V gene has CDR1 KGHSH and CDR2 LQKENI. CDR3: CASSPSQGNIQYF. DNA of the CDR3: TGTGCCAGCTCACCATCGCAGGGGAACATTCAGTACTTC. Full variable domain (outside the CDR3, taken from reference TRBV18 and TRBJ2-4): NAGVMQNPRHLVRRRGQEARLRCSPMKGHSHVYWYRQLPEEGLKFMVYLQKENIIDESGMPKERFSAEFPKEGPSILRIQQVVRGDSAAYFCASSPSQGNIQYFGAGTRLSVL.

This chain connects TRBV25-1 to TRBJ1-6, with 8 bases lining up with TRBD1. The length of the CDR3 is 16 residues. Germline CDR1 is MGHDK and CDR2 is SYGVNS. Germline trimming cut 8 bases from V and 6 bases from J; bases unmatched to any gene: 12. CDR3 sequence (DNA): TGTGCCAGCGGGGACCGGACAGGGCGGGTTAATTCACCCCTCCACTTT. It codes for CASGDRTGRVNSPLHF. Supplemented by reference TRBV25-1 and TRBJ1-6, the full variable domain reads EADIYQTPRYLVIGTGKKITLECSQTMGHDKMYWYQQDPGMELHLIHYSYGVNSTEKGDLSSESTVSRIRTEHFPLTLESARPSHTSQYLCASGDRTGRVNSPLHFGNGTRLTVT.

CDR3 loop: CAIIAPKPGNEQFF. The DNA of the CDR3 is TGTGCCATCATCGCCCCCAAACCGGGCAATGAGCAGTTCTTC. The genes are TRBV28 and TRBJ2-1; D uncertain. This CDR3 spans 14 amino acids. Germline values: CDR1 MDHEN, CDR2 SYDVKM. Trimming removed 10 bases at V and 6 bases at J, with 19 bases between.

V is TRBV3-1 (or the pseudogene TRBV3-2) and J is TRBJ1-4, with D perhaps TRBD1 (5 bases). Trimming took 4 bases from V and 5 from J, leaving 11 bases between them. Looked up from germline, CDR1 is LGHDT and CDR2 is YNNKEL (reference sequence). This CDR3 comprises 14 residues. CDR3 nucleotide sequence: TGTGCCAGCAGCCTAACAGGTGGGAATGAAAAACTGTTTTTT. Residues: CASSLTGGNEKLFF.

The rearrangement uses TRBV3-1 (or the pseudogene TRBV3-2) and TRBJ2-7, with 9 bases identical to TRBD2. V shed 3 bases and J 6 bases; nucleotides not matched to a gene: 15. This CDR3 spans 17 amino acids. From germline, CDR1 is LGHDT and CDR2 YNNKEL (reference sequence). CDR3 DNA sequence: TGTGCCAGCAGCCACCCCATGGGCGGGAGGGCTTTTGGCGAGCAGTACTTC. It encodes CASSHPMGGRAFGEQYF.

The chain is built from TRBV30 and TRBJ1-1; D is undetermined. Germline V CDR1 and CDR2: GTSNPN, SVGIG (reference sequence). This CDR3 comprises 12 residues. V lost 2 bases and J lost 0, with 4 bases in between. CDR3: CAWSRLNTEAFF. CDR3 in DNA: TGTGCCTGGAGTCGGTTGAACACTGAAGCTTTCTTT.

For the CDR3, the DNA is TGTGCCAGCAGAGAGACAGGGGGGAACACTGAAGCTTTCTTT. Translation: CASRETGGNTEAFF. The J gene is TRBJ1-1, the V gene TRBV6-6, with 9 nucleotides matching TRBD1. The V and J ends lost 6 bases and 1 base, in that order; junction bases with no gene match: 3. This CDR3 spans 14 amino acids. Germline CDR1 and CDR2: MNHNY and SVGAGI (reference sequence).

Points on this clone: The sample carries other DNA sequences with the same CDR3. The chain has TRBV6-2 or TRBV6-3 and TRBJ1-2; 8 bases fit TRBD1. Germline CDR1 MNHEY, CDR2 SVGEGT. J was trimmed by 4 bases and V by 0 bases; bases with no gene match: 4. The CDR3 covers 15 residues. The CDR3 region has the DNA TGTGCCAGCAGTTACTCGCGGCAGGGGGCCTATGGCTACACCTTC. Residues: CASSYSRQGAYGYTF.

V gene TRBV12-3 or TRBV12-4 combines with J gene TRBJ2-4, with 7 bases matching TRBD1. The ends lost 6 bases at V and 8 bases at J; junction bases unmatched: 4. CDR3 length: 12 residues. In DNA form, the CDR3 reads TGTGCCAGCAGCCAACAGGGGTACATTCAGTACTTC. It specifies CASSQQGYIQYF.

This clone is labeled as medium-sized. The V gene is TRBV28, the J gene TRBJ2-7; possible D gene TRBD1, 6 bases. CDR1 and CDR2 (germline): MDHEN, SYDVKM. Trimming shortened V by 8 bases and J by 5 bases, and 22 bases separated the two germline ends. The CDR3 consists of 15 residues. The CDR3 is CASARQVRHGHEQYF. In DNA, the CDR3 is TGTGCCAGCGCGCGACAGGTAAGACATGGCCACGAGCAGTACTTC.

The V call is TRBV5-1, the J call TRBJ2-3; D may be TRBD1 (6 bases). Germline V gene sequence: CDR1 SGHRS, CDR2 YFSETQ. CDR3 length: 15 amino acids. With 4 bases removed from V and 1 base from J, the gap between germline ends came to 13 bases. The CDR3 protein is CASSRRTAGTDTQYF. For the CDR3, the DNA is TGCGCCAGCAGCCGTCGGACAGCCGGCACAGATACGCAGTATTTT.

This chain joins TRBV3-1 (or the pseudogene TRBV3-2) and TRBJ1-3; possibly TRBD1 for D (6 bases). V was pared by 4 bases and J by 2 bases, with 12 bases between. Germline CDR1 and CDR2: LGHDT and YNNKEL (reference sequence). The CDR3 runs to 15 residues. CDR3 sequence: CASSPTGYPGNTIYF. For the CDR3, the DNA is TGTGCCAGCAGCCCAACAGGGTATCCTGGAAACACCATATATTTT.

The chain carries TRBV5-1 and TRBJ2-1; 10 bases agree with TRBD2. J lost 4 bases, V lost 4 bases, and 5 bases had no gene match. CDR1 is SGHRS and CDR2 is YFSETQ in the germline V gene. There are 15 residues in the CDR3. The CDR3 protein is CASSPGLAEYNEQFF. The CDR3 nucleotides are TGCGCCAGCAGCCCTGGACTAGCGGAATACAATGAGCAGTTCTTC.

This clone was detected only once. The chain is built from TRBV7-9 and TRBJ2-7; 12 bases line up with TRBD2. Germline V CDR1 and CDR2: SEHNR, FQNEAQ (reference sequence). This CDR3 comprises 15 residues. The J segment lost 3 bases and the V segment lost 5 bases, leaving 5 bases of the junction unmatched. CDR3 loop: CASSEWTSGNYEQYF. The DNA of the CDR3 is TGTGCCAGCAGCGAATGGACTAGCGGGAACTACGAGCAGTACTTC.

In the case of this clone: Mismatch with germline at one junction end may stem from a read error. The chain has TRBV5-1 and TRBJ2-3; D is unresolved. The germline CDR1 and CDR2 sequences are SGHRS and YFSETQ. This CDR3 region has 13 residues. The chain's CDR3 is CASILPSADTQYF. The DNA for the CDR3 is TGCGCCAGCATCTTGCCGAGCGCAGATACGCAGTATTTT.

V is TRBV12-3 or TRBV12-4 and J is TRBJ1-5; TRBD1 matches 7 bases. V shed 7 bases and J 5 bases; nucleotides not matched to a gene: 5. The CDR3 is made up of 13 amino acids. CDR3 in DNA: TGTGCCAGCACTCGGGACAGCGATCAGCCCCAGCATTTT. It yields the protein CASTRDSDQPQHF.

The CDR3 region is CASSTRFLDRNTGELFF. In DNA form, the CDR3 reads TGTGCCAGCAGTACAAGGTTCTTGGACAGGAACACCGGGGAGCTGTTTTTT. The chain recombines TRBV7-9 with TRBJ2-2, with D perhaps TRBD1 (6 bases). Trimming left V 6 bases short and J 1 base short, with 18 bases between. The CDR3 sequence is 17 residues long. The germline V gene has CDR1 SEHNR and CDR2 FQNEAQ (reference sequence).

This clone was seen a single time. The gene calls are TRBV12-3 or TRBV12-4 and TRBJ2-5, with TRBD2 matching 8 bases. Trimming cost V 7 bases and J 5 bases; bases outside gene matches: 6. The CDR3 contains 13 residues. The CDR3 DNA sequence: TGTGCCAGCAAAGCGGGGGTGAGGGAGACCCAGTACTTC. It encodes CASKAGVRETQYF.